Within the sample, the clone carrying this T cell receptor beta chain is medium-sized. TCRdb re-called the PCR reads via MiXCR. The table lists 8,000 to 10,000 clones, less than 40% of them singletons. The data were taken from a study of metastatic and nonmetastatic thyroid tumors. The CDR3 is 12 amino acids. Trimming left V 6 bases short and J 7 bases short, with 12 bases between. Per the germline V gene, CDR1 is LNHDA and CDR2 is SQIVND (reference sequence). There were no patients who had received any treatment before thyroid surgery. The receptor's source is a female donor with papillary thyroid cancer or a benign thyroid nodule (not recorded which). Some clones in this sample may be carry-over from other donors' samples. The sequencing sample was made of tumor tissue. The genes are TRBV19 and TRBJ1-1; D is unclear. CDR3 residues: CASRAGIGEAFF. The CDR3 DNA reads TGTGCCAGTAGGGCAGGAATTGGTGAAGCTTTCTTT.